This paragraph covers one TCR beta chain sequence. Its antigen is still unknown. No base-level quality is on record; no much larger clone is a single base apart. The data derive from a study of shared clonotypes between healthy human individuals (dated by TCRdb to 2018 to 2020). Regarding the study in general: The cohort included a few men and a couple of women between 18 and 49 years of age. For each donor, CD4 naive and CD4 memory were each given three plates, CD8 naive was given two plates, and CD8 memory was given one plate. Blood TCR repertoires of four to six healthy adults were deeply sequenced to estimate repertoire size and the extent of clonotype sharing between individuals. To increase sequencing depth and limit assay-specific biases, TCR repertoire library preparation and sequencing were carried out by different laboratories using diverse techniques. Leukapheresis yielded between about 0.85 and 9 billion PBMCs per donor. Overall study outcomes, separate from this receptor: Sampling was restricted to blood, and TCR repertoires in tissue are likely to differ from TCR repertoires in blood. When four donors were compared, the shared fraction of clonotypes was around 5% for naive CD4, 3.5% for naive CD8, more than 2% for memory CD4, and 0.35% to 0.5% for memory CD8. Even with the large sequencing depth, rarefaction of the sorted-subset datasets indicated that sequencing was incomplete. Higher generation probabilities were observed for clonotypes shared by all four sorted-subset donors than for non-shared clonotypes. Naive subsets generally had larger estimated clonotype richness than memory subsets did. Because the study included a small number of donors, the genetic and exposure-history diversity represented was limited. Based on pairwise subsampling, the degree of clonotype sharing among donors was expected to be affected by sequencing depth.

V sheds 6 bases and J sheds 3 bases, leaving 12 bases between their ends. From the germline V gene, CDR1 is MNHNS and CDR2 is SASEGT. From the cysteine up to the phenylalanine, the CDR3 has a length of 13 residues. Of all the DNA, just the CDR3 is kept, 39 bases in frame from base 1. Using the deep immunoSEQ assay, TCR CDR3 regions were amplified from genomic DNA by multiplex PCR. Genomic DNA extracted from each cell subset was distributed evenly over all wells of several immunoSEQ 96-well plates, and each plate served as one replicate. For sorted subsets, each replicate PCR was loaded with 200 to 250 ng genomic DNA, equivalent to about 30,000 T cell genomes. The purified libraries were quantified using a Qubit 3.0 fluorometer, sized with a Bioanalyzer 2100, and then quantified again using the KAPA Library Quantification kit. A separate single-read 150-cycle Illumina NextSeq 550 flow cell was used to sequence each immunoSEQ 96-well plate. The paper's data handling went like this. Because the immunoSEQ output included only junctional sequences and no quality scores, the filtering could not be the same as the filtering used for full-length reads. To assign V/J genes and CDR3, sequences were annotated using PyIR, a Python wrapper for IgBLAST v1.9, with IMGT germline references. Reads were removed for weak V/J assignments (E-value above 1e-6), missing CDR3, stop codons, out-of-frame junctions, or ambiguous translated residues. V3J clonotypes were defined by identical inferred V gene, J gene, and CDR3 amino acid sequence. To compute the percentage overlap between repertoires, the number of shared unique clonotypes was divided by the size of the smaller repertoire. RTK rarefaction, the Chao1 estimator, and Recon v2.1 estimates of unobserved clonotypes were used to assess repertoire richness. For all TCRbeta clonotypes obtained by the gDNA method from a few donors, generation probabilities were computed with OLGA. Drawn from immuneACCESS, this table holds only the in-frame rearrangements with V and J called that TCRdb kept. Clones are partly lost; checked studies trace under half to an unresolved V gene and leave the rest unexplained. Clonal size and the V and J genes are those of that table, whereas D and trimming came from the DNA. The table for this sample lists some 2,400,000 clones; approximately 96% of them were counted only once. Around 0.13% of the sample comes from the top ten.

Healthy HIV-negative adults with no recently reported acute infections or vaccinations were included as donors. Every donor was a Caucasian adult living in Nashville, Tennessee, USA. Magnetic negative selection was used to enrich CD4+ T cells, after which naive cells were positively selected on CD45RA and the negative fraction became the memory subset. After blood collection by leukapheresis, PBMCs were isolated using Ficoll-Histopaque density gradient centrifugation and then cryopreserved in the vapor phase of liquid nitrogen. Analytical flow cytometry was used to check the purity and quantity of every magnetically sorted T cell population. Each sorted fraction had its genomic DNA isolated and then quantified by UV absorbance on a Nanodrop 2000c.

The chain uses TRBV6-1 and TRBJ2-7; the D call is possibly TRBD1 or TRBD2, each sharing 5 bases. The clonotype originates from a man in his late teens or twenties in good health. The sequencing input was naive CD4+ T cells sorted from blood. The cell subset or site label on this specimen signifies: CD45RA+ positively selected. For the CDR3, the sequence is CASRGNGGYEQYF. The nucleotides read TGTGCCAGCAGGGGCAATGGGGGCTACGAGCAGTACTTC.